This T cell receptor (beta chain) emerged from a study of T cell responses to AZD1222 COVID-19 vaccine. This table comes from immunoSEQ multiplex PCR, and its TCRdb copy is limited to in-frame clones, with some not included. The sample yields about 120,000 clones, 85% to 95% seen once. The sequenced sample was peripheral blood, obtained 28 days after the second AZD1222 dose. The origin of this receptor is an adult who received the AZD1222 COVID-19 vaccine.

The CDR3: CASSLADHPPQYF. The CDR3 coding sequence is TGCGCCAGCAGCTTGGCCGACCACCCCCCGCAGTATTTT. The chain has TRBV5-1 and TRBJ2-3; no definite D call. The V end lost 0 bases, the J end lost 10 bases, and 12 bases lay between the germline ends. Germline V gives CDR1 SGHRS, CDR2 YFSETQ. This CDR3 has 13 residues.